This is a list of T cell receptor beta chains from one sample in a study of CD8+ T cells in alopecia areata. Here immunoSEQ multiplex PCR was the method, and the copy in TCRdb shows in-frame clones only, minus some. The table shows 200,000 to 250,000 clones, with 50% to 60% occurring only once. Sequencing used CD4+ T cells sorted from blood, obtained at week 0. The receptors were sampled from a human donor with alopecia areata. CDR3s include the opening cysteine and the closing phenylalanine or tryptophan. A D gene is named only where the DNA matches it firmly. Clone size, where shown, is once, few, many, or a class for clones that have expanded.

DNA: TGTGCCAGCAGCTTAGGCTTACCGGACAGACTAGCGGGGAACACAGATACGCAGTATTTT; CDR3: CASSLGLPDRLAGNTDTQYF; J: TRBJ2-3; size: NA; D: TRBD2; V: TRBV7-8
DNA: TGTGCCAGCAGTGGGGACAGACTTCGGTACGAGCAGTACTTC; CDR3: CASSGDRLRYEQYF; J: TRBJ2-7; size: NA; D: TRBD1; V: TRBV2
DNA: TGTGCCAGCAGCTCATACACAGATACGCAGTATTTT; CDR3: CASSSYTDTQYF; J: TRBJ2-3; size: NA; D: NA; V: TRBV7-3
DNA: TGTGCCACCAGCAGAGACTCTTACTCCTACAATGAGCAGTTCTTC; CDR3: CATSRDSYSYNEQFF; J: TRBJ2-1; size: NA; D: NA; V: TRBV15
DNA: TGTGCCAGCAGTGAAGGACAGAACTATGGCTACACCTTC; CDR3: CASSEGQNYGYTF; J: TRBJ1-2; size: NA; D: NA; V: TRBV6-1
DNA: TGTGCCAGCCAGATGGACTACGAGCAGTACTTC; CDR3: CASQMDYEQYF; J: TRBJ2-7; size: NA; D: NA; V: TRBV2
DNA: TGCAGTGGGAAAGGGGCGAACACTGAAGCTTTCTTT; CDR3: CSGKGANTEAFF; J: TRBJ1-1; size: NA; D: NA; V: TRBV29-1
DNA: TGTGCCAGTTTCGGGGCAGGACTCAGTGGCTACACCTTC; CDR3: CASFGAGLSGYTF; J: TRBJ1-2; size: once; D: NA; V: TRBV2
DNA: TGTGCCAGCAGCTTACAGGGACAGACCAACTATGGCTACACCTTC; CDR3: CASSLQGQTNYGYTF; J: TRBJ1-2; size: few; D: TRBD1; V: TRBV7-9
DNA: TGTGCCAGCAGCTTAGGACAGGGGGCGGCAACTAATGAAAAACTGTTTTTT; CDR3: CASSLGQGAATNEKLFF; J: TRBJ1-4; size: NA; D: TRBD1; V: TRBV7-7
DNA: TGTGCCAGCAGTGATAGTGAACCCGGGGAGCTGTTTTTT; CDR3: CASSDSEPGELFF; J: TRBJ2-2; size: NA; D: NA; V: TRBV6-4
DNA: TGTGCCAGCTCACCAGGGACTAACGAGCAGTACTTC; CDR3: CASSPGTNEQYF; J: TRBJ2-7; size: once; D: TRBD2; V: TRBV18
DNA: TGTGCCAGCACCTTCCAAAAAGGACTCCCAGCACTAGTCCTGACTTTC; CDR3: CASTFQKGLPALVLTF; J: TRBJ2-6; size: few; D: NA; V: TRBV7-9
DNA: TGTGCCAGCAGTTTAGGACAGGCGATCTCCTACGAGCAGTACTTC; CDR3: CASSLGQAISYEQYF; J: TRBJ2-7; size: few; D: TRBD1; V: TRBV5-6
DNA: TGTGCCAGCAGCTTCGGTATTGTGCGCAATCAGCCCCAGCATTTT; CDR3: CASSFGIVRNQPQHF; J: TRBJ1-5; size: NA; D: NA; V: TRBV5-6
DNA: TGCGCCAGCAGCTTGGGGGGGTACCCAGGGGTTCGCTACGAGCAGTACTTC; CDR3: CASSLGGYPGVRYEQYF; J: TRBJ2-7; size: NA; D: NA; V: TRBV5-1
DNA: TGCGCCAGCAGCCTACCTACCCTGGGGCAGAACGAAAGACAGTACTTC; CDR3: CASSLPTLGQNERQYF; J: TRBJ2-7; size: few; D: NA; V: TRBV4-1
DNA: TGTGCCAGCAGCTCACGAGGAAACACCATATATTTT; CDR3: CASSSRGNTIYF; J: TRBJ1-3; size: few; D: NA; V: TRBV11-2
DNA: TGTGCCAGTAGTATAGCCACCAGACAGGCCAAAGCGCCCCAGCATTTT; CDR3: CASSIATRQAKAPQHF; J: TRBJ1-5; size: NA; D: NA; V: TRBV19
DNA: TGCGCCAGCAGCCCGTCGGACCTTGAGCCCCAGCATTTT; CDR3: CASSPSDLEPQHF; J: TRBJ1-5; size: NA; D: NA; V: TRBV5-1
DNA: TGTGCCTGGAACGGGTGGGGGCGGACTGAAGCTTTCTTT; CDR3: CAWNGWGRTEAFF; J: TRBJ1-1; size: NA; D: NA; V: TRBV30
DNA: TGTGCCAGTAGTTTAGAGGACATTCAGTACTTC; CDR3: CASSLEDIQYF; J: TRBJ2-4; size: few; D: NA; V: TRBV19
DNA: TGTGCCAGCACCAAGACAGGGAGGCGAAGCACAGATACGCAGTATTTT; CDR3: CASTKTGRRSTDTQYF; J: TRBJ2-3; size: few; D: NA; V: TRBV27
DNA: TGTGCCAGCAGTTTAGAGGGTCTTCTTACTGAAGCTTTCTTT; CDR3: CASSLEGLLTEAFF; J: TRBJ1-1; size: NA; D: NA; V: TRBV27
DNA: TGTGCCTGGAGTGTACTGGCAGTTAACACCGGGGAGCTGTTTTTT; CDR3: CAWSVLAVNTGELFF; J: TRBJ2-2; size: NA; D: NA; V: TRBV30
DNA: TGTGCCAGCAGCGTAGGTATAACGGAGGTTCACGAGCAGTACTTC; CDR3: CASSVGITEVHEQYF; J: TRBJ2-7; size: NA; D: NA; V: TRBV9
DNA: TGTGCCAGCAGTTACTCGAATGTGAACACCGGGGAGCTGTTTTTT; CDR3: CASSYSNVNTGELFF; J: TRBJ2-2; size: NA; D: NA; V: TRBV6-5
DNA: TGTGCCAGCAGCAAGAAGGGACCGGGGGGCTACACCTTC; CDR3: CASSKKGPGGYTF; J: TRBJ1-2; size: few; D: NA; V: TRBV6-5
DNA: TGTGCCAGCAGCTTAAGTCAGCCCGGCTCCATTGAAAAACTGTTTTTT; CDR3: CASSLSQPGSIEKLFF; J: TRBJ1-4; size: NA; D: NA; V: TRBV7-9
DNA: TGTGCCAGCAGCGTAAGTCCCGGGACTAGCTACGAGCAGTACTTC; CDR3: CASSVSPGTSYEQYF; J: TRBJ2-7; size: few; D: TRBD2; V: TRBV9
DNA: TGCAGCGTGTGGCAGGGACAACGCGGCTACACCTTC; CDR3: CSVWQGQRGYTF; J: TRBJ1-2; size: NA; D: NA; V: TRBV29-1
DNA: TGCGCCAGCAGTCTCCCTCGACAGGTCTCCCCAGGTTACGAGCAGTACTTC; CDR3: CASSLPRQVSPGYEQYF; J: TRBJ2-7; size: NA; D: NA; V: TRBV23-1
DNA: TGTGCTAGCAGCTCCCAAGCGGGAGGGCCTGCGCAAGAGACCCAGTACTTC; CDR3: CASSSQAGGPAQETQYF; J: TRBJ2-5; size: NA; D: TRBD2; V: TRBV7-7
DNA: TGTGCCAGTAGTGTCAGAGGAAGCGGGAGGGCCTACGAGCAGTACTTC; CDR3: CASSVRGSGRAYEQYF; J: TRBJ2-7; size: NA; D: TRBD2; V: TRBV19
DNA: TGTGCCAGCAGAGAGCGTCTAAGCGGTGAAGCTTTCTTT; CDR3: CASRERLSGEAFF; J: TRBJ1-1; size: few; D: NA; V: TRBV6-6
DNA: TGTGCCCACACCGGACAGAAAGGGGGGAACACTGAAGCTTTCTTT; CDR3: CAHTGQKGGNTEAFF; J: TRBJ1-1; size: NA; D: NA; V: TRBV30
DNA: TGCGCCAGCAGCTCACCTGGGACAGATCTAGCCAAAAACATTCAGTACTTC; CDR3: CASSSPGTDLAKNIQYF; J: TRBJ2-4; size: NA; D: TRBD1; V: TRBV5-1
DNA: TGTGCCAGCAGCCTAACAGGGGACTCCTACAATGAGCAGTTCTTC; CDR3: CASSLTGDSYNEQFF; J: TRBJ2-1; size: NA; D: TRBD1; V: TRBV7-3
DNA: TGTGCCAGTAGCCCCACAGAGCTACCAGGCTACACCTTC; CDR3: CASSPTELPGYTF; J: TRBJ1-2; size: few; D: NA; V: TRBV19
DNA: TGTGCCAGCAGTGAGGGCGGCTACGAGCAGTACTTC; CDR3: CASSEGGYEQYF; J: TRBJ2-7; size: NA; D: NA; V: TRBV2
DNA: TGTGCCAGCAGTTACTCCCGTGACAGGGTTGGAGAGCAGTACTTC; CDR3: CASSYSRDRVGEQYF; J: TRBJ2-7; size: NA; D: TRBD1; V: TRBV6-5
DNA: TGTGCCACCAGCCTGGGACTAGCGGGGGCCCAAGAGACCCAGTACTTC; CDR3: CATSLGLAGAQETQYF; J: TRBJ2-5; size: NA; D: TRBD2; V: TRBV15
DNA: TGCGCCAGCAGCCAAGTGACTGGGGGGCCCCAGTACTTC; CDR3: CASSQVTGGPQYF; J: TRBJ2-5; size: NA; D: NA; V: TRBV4-1
DNA: TGTGCCAGCACCTACCGGGACAGGGCGAACGAGCAGTACTTC; CDR3: CASTYRDRANEQYF; J: TRBJ2-7; size: NA; D: TRBD1; V: TRBV2
DNA: TGTGCCAGCAGCTCCTTAGCAGGGGGTCGGACTGAAGCTTTCTTT; CDR3: CASSSLAGGRTEAFF; J: TRBJ1-1; size: many; D: TRBD1; V: TRBV7-2
DNA: TGTGCCAGCAGTGGGGGGGCCTACTATGGCTACACCTTC; CDR3: CASSGGAYYGYTF; J: TRBJ1-2; size: NA; D: NA; V: TRBV25-1
DNA: TGTGCCTGGAGTGGATTATCGACAGGGAGGACTGAAGCTTTCTTT; CDR3: CAWSGLSTGRTEAFF; J: TRBJ1-1; size: NA; D: TRBD1; V: TRBV30
DNA: TGCAGCGTTGTTAGGACGAGGAATGAGCAGTTCTTC; CDR3: CSVVRTRNEQFF; J: TRBJ2-1; size: NA; D: NA; V: TRBV29-1
DNA: TGTGCCAGCAGCCGATATGGTGGGCACGGCCAAGAGACCCAGTACTTC; CDR3: CASSRYGGHGQETQYF; J: TRBJ2-5; size: NA; D: NA; V: TRBV7-9
DNA: TGCAGTGCTAGACAGCTAGAGACCCAGTACTTC; CDR3: CSARQLETQYF; J: TRBJ2-5; size: once; D: NA; V: TRBV20-1
DNA: TGTGCCAGCTCACCAGGGGTTCTAGCTAATGAGCAGTTCTTC; CDR3: CASSPGVLANEQFF; J: TRBJ2-1; size: NA; D: NA; V: TRBV18
DNA: TGCGCCAGCAGCCCCACCGGACAGGGGTTTGCCTACGAGCAGTACTTC; CDR3: CASSPTGQGFAYEQYF; J: TRBJ2-7; size: NA; D: TRBD1; V: TRBV5-1